Below, 4 T cell receptor beta chains from the same sample are listed, as sequenced in a study of early T cells in non-severe SARS-CoV-2 infection. TCRdb passed the 5' RACE reads through MiXCR, listing each CDR3 protein once. This sample has more than 60,000 distinct CDR3 sequences, with less than 15% found just once. What was sequenced was whole blood. These receptors were taken from an adult who was a healthcare worker with PCR-confirmed SARS-CoV-2 infection or an uninfected control (not recorded which).

The sample holds many counts of this clonotype. This sequence joins TRBV20-1 and TRBJ1-1, with TRBD1 identical over 7 bases. Germline lookup yields CDR1 DFQATT and CDR2 SNEGSKA (reference sequence). Trimming at V came to 5 bases and at J to 0 bases, leaving 9 bases not matched to a gene. The length of the CDR3 is 15 residues. Here the CDR3 reads CSAGGDSYMNTEAFF. The CDR3 coding sequence is TGCAGTGCTGGGGGGGACAGCTACATGAACACTGAAGCTTTCTTT.

This clonotype was seen ten or more times. The J gene is TRBJ2-3, the V gene TRBV4-1; D remains ambiguous. CDR1 is MGHRA and CDR2 is YSYEKL in the germline V gene. Trimming stripped 4 bases from V and 5 bases from J, with 7 bases between. The CDR3 extends over 12 amino acids. The CDR3 protein is CASSLPQDTQYF. The CDR3 DNA sequence: TGCGCCAGCAGCCTTCCTCAAGATACGCAGTATTTT.

The rearrangement joins TRBV7-2 to TRBJ1-6, with D maybe TRBD1 (5 bases). The V end lost 5 bases, the J end lost 10 bases, and 30 bases lay between the germline ends. This CDR3 spans 19 amino acids. From germline, CDR1 is SGHTA and CDR2 FQGNSA. CDR3 protein: CASSRSWRGSSATQSPLHF. The DNA for the CDR3 is TGTGCCAGCAGCCGATCTTGGAGGGGCAGCTCCGCGACTCAATCACCCCTCCACTTT. The whole variable domain, remainder taken from reference TRBV7-2 and TRBJ1-6, is GAGVSQSPSNKVTEKGKDVELRCDPISGHTALYWYRQSLGQGLEFLIYFQGNSAPDKSGLPSDRFSAERTGGSVSTLTIQRTQQEDSAVYLCASSRSWRGSSATQSPLHFGNGTRLTVT.

This clonotype was recorded a few times. This chain links TRBV7-2 with TRBJ2-3, with D unclear. The CDR3 runs 14 residues. Trimming cost V 5 bases and J 2 bases, with 11 bases left between them. Per the germline V gene, CDR1 is SGHTA and CDR2 is FQGNSA. CDR3 coding DNA: TGTGCCAGCAGCGCAGATAGGGTCACAGATACGCAGTATTTT. Translating gives CASSADRVTDTQYF.